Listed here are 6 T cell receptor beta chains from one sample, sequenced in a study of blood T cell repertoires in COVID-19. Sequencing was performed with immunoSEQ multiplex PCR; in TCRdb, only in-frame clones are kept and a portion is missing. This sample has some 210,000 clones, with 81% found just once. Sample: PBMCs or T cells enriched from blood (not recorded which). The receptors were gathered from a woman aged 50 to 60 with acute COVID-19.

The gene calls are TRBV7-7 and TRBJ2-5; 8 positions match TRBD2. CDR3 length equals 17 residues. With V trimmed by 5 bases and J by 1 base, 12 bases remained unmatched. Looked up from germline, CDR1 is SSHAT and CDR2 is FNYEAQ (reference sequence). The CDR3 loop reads CASSRQTSAWGQETQYF. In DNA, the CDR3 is TGTGCCAGCAGCCGCCAGACTAGCGCCTGGGGCCAAGAGACCCAGTACTTC.

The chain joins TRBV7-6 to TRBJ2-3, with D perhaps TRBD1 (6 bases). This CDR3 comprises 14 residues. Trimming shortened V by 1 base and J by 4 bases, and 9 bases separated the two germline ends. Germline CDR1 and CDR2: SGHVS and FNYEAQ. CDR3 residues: CASSLDAGADTQYF. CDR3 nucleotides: TGTGCCAGCAGCTTAGATGCAGGGGCAGATACGCAGTATTTT.

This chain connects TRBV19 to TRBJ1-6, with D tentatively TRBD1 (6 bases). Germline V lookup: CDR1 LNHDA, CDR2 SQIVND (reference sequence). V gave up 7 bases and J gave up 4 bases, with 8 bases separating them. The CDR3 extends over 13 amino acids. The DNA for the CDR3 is TGTGCCAGTAAGGACAGTTATAATTCACCCCTCCACTTT. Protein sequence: CASKDSYNSPLHF.

The CDR3 sequence: CASIGRGLTTPSSYNEQFF. CDR3 nucleotide sequence: TGTGCCAGCATTGGTCGGGGACTCACCACCCCTAGCTCCTACAATGAGCAGTTCTTC. The chain employs TRBV27 and TRBJ2-1; a possible D gene is TRBD2 (6 bases). Trimming took 7 bases from V and 0 from J, leaving 25 bases between them. CDR1 is MNHEY, CDR2 SMNVEV, per germline (reference sequence). CDR3 size: 19 residues.

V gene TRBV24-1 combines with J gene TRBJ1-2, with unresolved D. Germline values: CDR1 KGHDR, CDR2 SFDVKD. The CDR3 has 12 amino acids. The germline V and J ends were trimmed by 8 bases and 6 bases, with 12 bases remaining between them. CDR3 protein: CATKGTEHGYTF. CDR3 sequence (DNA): TGTGCCACCAAAGGAACAGAACATGGCTACACCTTC.

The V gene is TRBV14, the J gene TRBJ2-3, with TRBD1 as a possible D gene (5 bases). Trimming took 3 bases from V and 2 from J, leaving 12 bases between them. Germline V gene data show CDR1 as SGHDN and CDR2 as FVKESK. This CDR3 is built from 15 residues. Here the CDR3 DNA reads TGTGCCAGCAGCCAGTTCATGGGGCCCACAGATACGCAGTATTTT. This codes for CASSQFMGPTDTQYF.